The rows below give T cell receptor beta chains drawn from one sample of a study of blood T cell repertoires in COVID-19. Generated by immunoSEQ multiplex PCR, the TCRdb table keeps only in-frame clones and is missing some. The repertoire consists of fewer than 250,000 clones, with about 85% occurring once and the leading ten covering about 1%. Source material: peripheral blood. These receptors came from a man younger than 45 with acute or convalescent COVID-19. CDR3s include the opening cysteine and the closing phenylalanine or tryptophan. Fields, in order: J gene, clone size, V gene, D gene, CDR3 length, CDR3 DNA, CDR3 protein. The D gene is left open where the match is weak. Size tells how often a clone was seen (once, few, many) or the class of an expanded clone, and some rows leave it out.

j_gene: TRBJ2-1; abundance: .; v_gene: TRBV3-1/TRBV3-2; d_gene: .; len: 15; CDR3nt: TGTGCCAGCAGCCCACCCGGGGATAGTAAAAGATCCCAGTTCTTC; CDR3aa: CASSPPGDSKRSQFF
j_gene: TRBJ1-3; abundance: .; v_gene: TRBV24-1; d_gene: TRBD1; len: 19; CDR3nt: TGTGCCACCAGTGAGACCCGGGACAGGGGGCGACCCTCTGGAAACACCATATATTTT; CDR3aa: CATSETRDRGRPSGNTIYF
j_gene: TRBJ1-5; abundance: few; v_gene: TRBV28; d_gene: .; len: 16; CDR3nt: TGTGCCAGCAGTTTACTCCCGGGTAGAGCAAATCAGCCCCAGCATTTT; CDR3aa: CASSLLPGRANQPQHF
j_gene: TRBJ2-7; abundance: .; v_gene: TRBV5-1; d_gene: .; len: 17; CDR3nt: TGCGCCAGCAGCTCAACCTTGCAGGGTCCCTTCACCTACGAGCAGTACTTC; CDR3aa: CASSSTLQGPFTYEQYF
j_gene: TRBJ1-6; abundance: .; v_gene: TRBV7-9; d_gene: .; len: 13; CDR3nt: TGTGCCAGCAGCTTAGTTGGGCCAGGACCCCTCCACTTT; CDR3aa: CASSLVGPGPLHF
j_gene: TRBJ1-5; abundance: .; v_gene: TRBV5-1; d_gene: .; len: 15; CDR3nt: TGCGCCAGCAGCTTGGACGGGGGGAGCAATCAGCCCCAGCATTTT; CDR3aa: CASSLDGGSNQPQHF
j_gene: TRBJ2-5; abundance: few; v_gene: TRBV28; d_gene: .; len: 14; CDR3nt: TGTGCCAGCAGTTTACGAGGGTGGGAAATGGCCCAGTACTTC; CDR3aa: CASSLRGWEMAQYF
j_gene: TRBJ1-1; abundance: .; v_gene: TRBV19; d_gene: TRBD1; len: 13; CDR3nt: TGTGCCAGTAGTAGCAGGGGGAGCACTGAAGCTTTCTTT; CDR3aa: CASSSRGSTEAFF
j_gene: TRBJ1-5; abundance: .; v_gene: TRBV28; d_gene: TRBD1; len: 15; CDR3nt: TGTGCCAGCAGTTCGGGACAGGGGGCAAGCCAGCCCCAGCATTTT; CDR3aa: CASSSGQGASQPQHF
j_gene: TRBJ1-2; abundance: .; v_gene: TRBV6-5; d_gene: .; len: 13; CDR3nt: TGTGCCAGCACCCGATCAGGGTCCTATGGCTACACCTTC; CDR3aa: CASTRSGSYGYTF
j_gene: TRBJ2-7; abundance: .; v_gene: TRBV27; d_gene: TRBD2; len: 15; CDR3nt: TGTGCCAGCAGTTTATCCCTAGCGGGATACTACGAGCAGTACTTC; CDR3aa: CASSLSLAGYYEQYF
j_gene: TRBJ1-1; abundance: .; v_gene: TRBV29-1; d_gene: TRBD1; len: 13; CDR3nt: TGCAGCGCCCGGACAGGGGGAATGACTGAAGCTTTCTTT; CDR3aa: CSARTGGMTEAFF
j_gene: TRBJ1-3; abundance: .; v_gene: TRBV2; d_gene: .; len: 15; CDR3nt: TGTGCCAGCTGCCGGGACACACACTCTGGAAACACCATATATTTT; CDR3aa: CASCRDTHSGNTIYF
j_gene: TRBJ1-5; abundance: .; v_gene: TRBV11-2; d_gene: .; len: 14; CDR3nt: TGTGCCAGCAGCTTCCAGACTCTCAATCAGCCCCAGCATTTT; CDR3aa: CASSFQTLNQPQHF
j_gene: TRBJ1-3; abundance: .; v_gene: TRBV5-4; d_gene: .; len: 16; CDR3nt: TGTGCCAGCAGCCTCGACAGGAAAGTCTCTGGAAACACCATATATTTT; CDR3aa: CASSLDRKVSGNTIYF
j_gene: TRBJ2-2; abundance: .; v_gene: TRBV10-1; d_gene: TRBD2; len: 15; CDR3nt: TGCGCCAGCAGTGCTAGCGGGAGTTTGACCGGGGAGCTGTTTTTT; CDR3aa: CASSASGSLTGELFF
j_gene: TRBJ1-5; abundance: .; v_gene: TRBV30; d_gene: .; len: 14; CDR3nt: TGTGCCTGGAGTCAGGGCGGTAGCAATCAGCCCCAGCATTTT; CDR3aa: CAWSQGGSNQPQHF
j_gene: TRBJ2-1; abundance: .; v_gene: TRBV9; d_gene: TRBD2; len: 15; CDR3nt: TGTGCCAGCAGTTCAACTAGCGGGCTCTACAATGAGCAGTTCTTC; CDR3aa: CASSSTSGLYNEQFF
j_gene: TRBJ2-7; abundance: .; v_gene: TRBV30; d_gene: TRBD1; len: 13; CDR3nt: TGTGCCTGGGGGGACAGGGGGACGAACGAGCAGTACTTC; CDR3aa: CAWGDRGTNEQYF
j_gene: TRBJ1-1; abundance: few; v_gene: TRBV18; d_gene: .; len: 11; CDR3nt: TGTGCCAGCTCCACTGACACTGAAGCTTTCTTT; CDR3aa: CASSTDTEAFF
j_gene: TRBJ1-5; abundance: .; v_gene: TRBV28; d_gene: TRBD1; len: 15; CDR3nt: TGTGCCAGCAGTTTGCCTCAGGGGGCAAATCAGCCCCAGCATTTT; CDR3aa: CASSLPQGANQPQHF
j_gene: TRBJ2-5; abundance: .; v_gene: TRBV24-1; d_gene: .; len: 14; CDR3nt: TGTGCCACCAGTAGGACAGCCGGGACGGAGACCCAGTACTTC; CDR3aa: CATSRTAGTETQYF
j_gene: TRBJ2-3; abundance: .; v_gene: TRBV5-8; d_gene: TRBD2; len: 16; CDR3nt: TGTGCCAGCAGCTCCTTAGCGGGGGCCTTCACAGATACGCAGTATTTT; CDR3aa: CASSSLAGAFTDTQYF
j_gene: TRBJ2-1; abundance: .; v_gene: TRBV7-8; d_gene: TRBD2; len: 16; CDR3nt: TGTGCCAGCAGCCCGACCGGGACTAGACAGTACAATGAGCAGTTCTTC; CDR3aa: CASSPTGTRQYNEQFF
j_gene: TRBJ2-2; abundance: .; v_gene: TRBV28; d_gene: TRBD1; len: 19; CDR3nt: TGTGCCAGCAGTTTCCCGACAGGGGGCCTAGGGACGAACACCGGGGAGCTGTTTTTT; CDR3aa: CASSFPTGGLGTNTGELFF
j_gene: TRBJ1-6; abundance: .; v_gene: TRBV7-9; d_gene: TRBD1; len: 16; CDR3nt: TGTGCCAGCAGCTTAGGGGCAGGGGGTCCCAATTCACCCCTCCACTTT; CDR3aa: CASSLGAGGPNSPLHF
j_gene: TRBJ2-3; abundance: .; v_gene: TRBV19; d_gene: .; len: 14; CDR3nt: TGTGCCAGTAGTAGCAGACCAGCAGGGGATACGCAGTATTTT; CDR3aa: CASSSRPAGDTQYF
j_gene: TRBJ1-1; abundance: .; v_gene: TRBV28; d_gene: .; len: 13; CDR3nt: TGTGCCAGCAGTTCCGACATAGGCACTGAAGCTTTCTTT; CDR3aa: CASSSDIGTEAFF
j_gene: TRBJ1-1; abundance: .; v_gene: TRBV2; d_gene: TRBD1; len: 14; CDR3nt: TGTGCCAGCATGAGGGGGACAGTAAACACTGAAGCTTTCTTT; CDR3aa: CASMRGTVNTEAFF
j_gene: TRBJ2-1; abundance: .; v_gene: TRBV27; d_gene: .; len: 15; CDR3nt: TGTGCCAGCAGACCCCCCTCCGGGTCGTACAATGAGCAGTTCTTC; CDR3aa: CASRPPSGSYNEQFF